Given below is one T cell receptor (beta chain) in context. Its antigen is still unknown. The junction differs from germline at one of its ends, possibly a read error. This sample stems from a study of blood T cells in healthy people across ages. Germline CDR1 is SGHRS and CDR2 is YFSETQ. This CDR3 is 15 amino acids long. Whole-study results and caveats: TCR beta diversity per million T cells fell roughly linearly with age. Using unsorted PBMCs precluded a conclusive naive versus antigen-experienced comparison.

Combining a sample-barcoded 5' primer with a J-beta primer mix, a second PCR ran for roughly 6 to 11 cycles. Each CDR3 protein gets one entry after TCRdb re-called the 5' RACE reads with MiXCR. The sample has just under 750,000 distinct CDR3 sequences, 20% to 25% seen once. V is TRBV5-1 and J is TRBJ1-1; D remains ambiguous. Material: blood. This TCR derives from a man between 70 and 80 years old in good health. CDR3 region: CASSIGSNRNTEALF. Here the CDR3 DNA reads TGCGCCAGCAGCATAGGATCGAACCGTAACACTGAAGCTCTCTTT.